Listed below are T cell receptor beta chains from one sample, sequenced in a study of blood T cell repertoires in COVID-19. Assay: immunoSEQ multiplex PCR; the TCRdb copy retains only in-frame clones and omits some. The data contain 200,000 to 250,000 clones, roughly 80% of them seen just once; the ten biggest clones take up 4.5% to 7%. Sequenced: peripheral blood. The receptor set was obtained from a woman in her 70s with acute or convalescent COVID-19. The CDR3 runs from the conserved cysteine through the conserved F or W. D genes are given only for firm matches. For some rows the clone size is stated as once, few or many, or as a class when expanded; others skip it.

cdr3_aa: CATSRDDTGEKLFF; cdr3_nt: TGTGCCACCAGCAGAGATGACACTGGGGAAAAACTGTTTTTT; j_call: TRBJ1-4; d_call: -; clone_size: -; v_call: TRBV15
cdr3_aa: CASSQASSGRALRTGELFF; cdr3_nt: TGTGCCAGCAGCCAAGCCTCAAGCGGGAGGGCCCTCAGGACCGGGGAGCTGTTTTTT; j_call: TRBJ2-2; d_call: TRBD2; clone_size: -; v_call: TRBV3-1/TRBV3-2
cdr3_aa: CASSINRGEAFF; cdr3_nt: TGTGCCAGTAGTATCAACAGGGGTGAAGCTTTCTTT; j_call: TRBJ1-1; d_call: TRBD1; clone_size: -; v_call: TRBV19
cdr3_aa: CASSHMREGQFF; cdr3_nt: TGTGCCAGCAGTCATATGCGGGAAGGGCAGTTCTTC; j_call: TRBJ2-1; d_call: -; clone_size: -; v_call: TRBV6-2/TRBV6-3
cdr3_aa: CASSPTTGSGNTIYF; cdr3_nt: TGTGCCAGCTCACCCACGACAGGCTCTGGAAACACCATATATTTT; j_call: TRBJ1-3; d_call: -; clone_size: -; v_call: TRBV18
cdr3_aa: CASTPLLASTYEQYF; cdr3_nt: TGTGCCAGCACCCCCCTCCTAGCCAGTACCTACGAGCAGTACTTC; j_call: TRBJ2-7; d_call: -; clone_size: -; v_call: TRBV28
cdr3_aa: CASSQDLGGDGYTF; cdr3_nt: TGTGCCAGCAGCCAAGATCTCGGGGGGGATGGCTACACCTTC; j_call: TRBJ1-2; d_call: -; clone_size: few; v_call: TRBV3-1/TRBV3-2
cdr3_aa: CASSSRGGPDEKLFF; cdr3_nt: TGTGCCAGCAGCTCCCGGGGGGGGCCGGATGAAAAACTGTTTTTT; j_call: TRBJ1-4; d_call: -; clone_size: -; v_call: TRBV16
cdr3_aa: CASSRAGLNTEAFF; cdr3_nt: TGTGCCAGCTCACGGGCAGGGCTTAACACTGAAGCTTTCTTT; j_call: TRBJ1-1; d_call: -; clone_size: few; v_call: TRBV18
cdr3_aa: CAYSGNTDTQYF; cdr3_nt: TGTGCCTATAGCGGGAATACAGATACGCAGTATTTT; j_call: TRBJ2-3; d_call: TRBD2; clone_size: -; v_call: TRBV30
cdr3_aa: CASSILTDQNYGYTF; cdr3_nt: TGTGCCAGTAGTATCCTGACAGACCAAAACTATGGCTACACCTTC; j_call: TRBJ1-2; d_call: -; clone_size: -; v_call: TRBV19
cdr3_aa: CASSPLNSPLHF; cdr3_nt: TGTGCCAGCAGCCCACTTAATTCACCCCTCCACTTT; j_call: TRBJ1-6; d_call: -; clone_size: -; v_call: TRBV5-4
cdr3_aa: CASSTGTGVTPLHF; cdr3_nt: TGTGCCAGCAGTACCGGGACAGGGGTAACACCCCTCCACTTT; j_call: TRBJ1-6; d_call: TRBD1; clone_size: -; v_call: TRBV2
cdr3_aa: CASSLIGPPTDTQYF; cdr3_nt: TGTGCCAGCAGTTTGATTGGGCCCCCCACAGATACGCAGTATTTT; j_call: TRBJ2-3; d_call: -; clone_size: -; v_call: TRBV28
cdr3_aa: CASSYGTGGGEQYF; cdr3_nt: TGCGCCAGCAGCTACGGGACAGGGGGTGGGGAGCAGTACTTC; j_call: TRBJ2-7; d_call: TRBD1; clone_size: -; v_call: TRBV5-1
cdr3_aa: CATRTGADEQFF; cdr3_nt: TGTGCCACCAGGACAGGGGCCGATGAGCAGTTCTTC; j_call: TRBJ2-1; d_call: TRBD1; clone_size: many; v_call: TRBV24-1
cdr3_aa: CASSRPTSGNTGELFF; cdr3_nt: TGTGCCAGCAGTCGACCGACTAGCGGGAACACCGGGGAGCTGTTTTTT; j_call: TRBJ2-2; d_call: TRBD2; clone_size: -; v_call: TRBV2
cdr3_aa: CASSHQGTGELFF; cdr3_nt: TGTGCCAGCAGCCATCAGGGAACCGGGGAGCTGTTTTTT; j_call: TRBJ2-2; d_call: -; clone_size: -; v_call: TRBV3-1/TRBV3-2
cdr3_aa: CASSLSGGVTDTQYF; cdr3_nt: TGTGCCAGTAGTTTGTCAGGGGGAGTCACAGATACGCAGTATTTT; j_call: TRBJ2-3; d_call: TRBD1; clone_size: -; v_call: TRBV19
cdr3_aa: CASSSGGLAVGVNEQYF; cdr3_nt: TGTGCCAGCAGCTCCGGGGGACTAGCGGTTGGCGTGAACGAGCAGTACTTC; j_call: TRBJ2-7; d_call: TRBD2; clone_size: -; v_call: TRBV9
cdr3_aa: CASSLTGSAAYGYTF; cdr3_nt: TGTGCCAGCAGTTTAACAGGGTCCGCCGCGTATGGCTACACCTTC; j_call: TRBJ1-2; d_call: -; clone_size: -; v_call: TRBV28
cdr3_aa: CAWRVLADNEQFF; cdr3_nt: TGTGCCTGGAGGGTGCTAGCGGATAATGAGCAGTTCTTC; j_call: TRBJ2-1; d_call: TRBD2; clone_size: -; v_call: TRBV30
cdr3_aa: CASSPGTGGEKLFF; cdr3_nt: TGTGCCAGCTCACCCGGGACAGGGGGTGAAAAACTGTTTTTT; j_call: TRBJ1-4; d_call: TRBD1; clone_size: once; v_call: TRBV18
cdr3_aa: CASSQGGGERINQPQHF; cdr3_nt: TGTGCCAGCAGCCAAGGGGGGGGCGAACGGATCAATCAGCCCCAGCATTTT; j_call: TRBJ1-5; d_call: -; clone_size: -; v_call: TRBV3-1/TRBV3-2
cdr3_aa: CASSLDRTSGYNEQFF; cdr3_nt: TGTGCCAGCAGCTTAGATAGGACTAGCGGTTACAATGAGCAGTTCTTC; j_call: TRBJ2-1; d_call: TRBD2; clone_size: -; v_call: TRBV11-2
cdr3_aa: CSVAPGQGRNEQFF; cdr3_nt: TGCAGCGTTGCGCCGGGACAGGGGCGCAATGAGCAGTTCTTC; j_call: TRBJ2-1; d_call: TRBD1; clone_size: -; v_call: TRBV29-1
cdr3_aa: CAWRGGEGPEQPQHF; cdr3_nt: TGTGCCTGGAGGGGGGGGGAAGGCCCCGAGCAGCCCCAGCATTTT; j_call: TRBJ1-5; d_call: -; clone_size: -; v_call: TRBV30
cdr3_aa: CASPESGRVANTGELFF; cdr3_nt: TGTGCCAGCCCAGAGAGCGGGAGGGTCGCGAACACCGGGGAGCTGTTTTTT; j_call: TRBJ2-2; d_call: TRBD2; clone_size: -; v_call: TRBV2
cdr3_aa: CASSLATSRNNEQFF; cdr3_nt: TGTGCCAGCAGCTTGGCAACTAGTCGGAACAATGAGCAGTTCTTC; j_call: TRBJ2-1; d_call: -; clone_size: few; v_call: TRBV5-8